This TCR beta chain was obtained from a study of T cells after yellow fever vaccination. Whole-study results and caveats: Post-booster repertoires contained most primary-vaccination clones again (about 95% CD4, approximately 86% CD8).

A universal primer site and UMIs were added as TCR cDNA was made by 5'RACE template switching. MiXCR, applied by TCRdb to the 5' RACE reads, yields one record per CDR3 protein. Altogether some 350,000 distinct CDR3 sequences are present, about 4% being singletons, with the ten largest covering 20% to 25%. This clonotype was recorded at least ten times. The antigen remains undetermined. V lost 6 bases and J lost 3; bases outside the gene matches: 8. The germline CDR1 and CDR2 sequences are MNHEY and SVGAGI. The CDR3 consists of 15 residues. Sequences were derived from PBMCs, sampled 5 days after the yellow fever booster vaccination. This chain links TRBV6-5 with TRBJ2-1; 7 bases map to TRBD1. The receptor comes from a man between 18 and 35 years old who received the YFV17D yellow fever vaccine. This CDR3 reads CASSRQGRNYNEQFF. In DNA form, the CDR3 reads TGTGCCAGCAGCCGACAGGGAAGGAACTACAATGAGCAGTTCTTC.